One sample yielded the 3 T cell receptor beta chains listed below, sequenced in a study of T cell repertoires in cytomegalovirus infection. These receptors have no known antigen. TCRdb re-called the reads through MiXCR, storing one row per CDR3 protein. The sample records 900,000 to 950,000 distinct CDR3 sequences, about a third being singletons. The sequences come from cultured CD8+ T cells from PBMCs, collected from culture after CMV antigen stimulation. These receptors were taken from a human donor in good health (CMV status not recorded). Some clones in this sample may be carry-over from other donors' samples.

The chain recombines TRBV2 with TRBJ1-6; D uncertain. The CDR3 is 12 amino acids. V shed 2 bases and J shed 14 bases, with 10 bases lying between them. Per germline, CDR1 SNHLY and CDR2 FYNNEI. CDR3 nucleotides: TGTGCCAGCAGTGAACGGGGTTTCACCCTCCACTTT. Translated: CASSERGFTLHF.

A few counts support this clonotype. The V call is TRBV28, the J call TRBJ2-3; weak D call: TRBD2 (5 bases). Trimming cost V 1 base and J 0 bases, with 14 bases left between them. The length of the CDR3 is 17 residues. Germline loops: CDR1 MDHEN, CDR2 SYDVKM. CDR3 nucleotides: TGTGCCAGCAGTTTATTTAGAGGGAAAGAAAGCACAGATACGCAGTATTTT. This sequence encodes CASSLFRGKESTDTQYF.

This clonotype has just a few counts. The chain links TRBV7-2 to TRBJ2-3, with TRBD2 as a possible D gene (5 bases). The CDR3 totals 11 residues. Trimming shortened V by 5 bases and J by 7 bases, and 7 bases separated the two germline ends. In germline, CDR1 is SGHTA, CDR2 FQGNSA. In DNA, the CDR3 is TGTGCCAGCAGCCCCGGGAATACGCAGTATTTT. Protein sequence: CASSPGNTQYF.